These T cell receptor beta chains were read from a single sample in a study of blood T cells in healthy people across ages. Via MiXCR, TCRdb re-called the 5' RACE reads, giving one row per CDR3 protein. The sample yields some 1.4 million distinct CDR3 sequences, 42% seen once. The sample comprised blood. The receptor set was obtained from a woman aged 18-30 years in good health. CDR3s include the opening cysteine and the closing phenylalanine or tryptophan. Each record gives: V gene, D gene, clone size, J gene, CDR3 DNA, CDR3 protein. D genes are given only for firm matches. The size of a clone is reported for some rows only, either as once, few or many, or as a class for expanded clones.

>TRBV6-6|NA|NA|TRBJ2-4
TGTGCCAGCAGCAGGACAGACGAAGTTTTTATAGCCAAAAACATTCAGTACTTC
CASSRTDEVFIAKNIQYF
>TRBV6-1|NA|NA|TRBJ2-1
TGTGCCAGCAGTGATTCGACTGGAATTGACAATGAGCAGTTCTTC
CASSDSTGIDNEQFF
>TRBV6-2/TRBV6-3|NA|NA|TRBJ2-1
TGTGCCAGCAAGACGGGAAGTCCTGATTACAATGAGCAGTTCTTC
CASKTGSPDYNEQFF
>TRBV4-1|NA|NA|TRBJ1-4
TGCGCCAGCAGCCAAGTTCAGACAGCAACTAATGAAAAACTGTTTTTT
CASSQVQTATNEKLFF
>TRBV12-3/TRBV12-4|NA|NA|TRBJ1-5
TGTGCCAGCAGTCTACAGGCCCATAGCAATCAGCCCCAGCATTTT
CASSLQAHSNQPQHF
>TRBV4-2|NA|once|TRBJ2-5
TGTGCCAGCAGCCAAGATGAGGGTAGCAGGGATGAGCAGTACTTC
CASSQDEGSRDEQYF
>TRBV28|NA|NA|TRBJ2-5
TGTGCCAGCAGTCCCACCCTTGGGCTGCAGGCTGAGCAGTACTTC
CASSPTLGLQAEQYF
>TRBV5-1|NA|NA|TRBJ2-3
TGCGCCAGCAGCTTTGGGACTCAAACAGATACGCAGTATTTT
CASSFGTQTDTQYF
>TRBV12-3/TRBV12-4|TRBD1|few|TRBJ1-3
TGTGCCAGCACCCAAGGGGACAGGATCAACACCATATATTTT
CASTQGDRINTIYF
>TRBV29-1|NA|few|TRBJ2-3
TGCAGCGTTGACAGGGCTAGCGCAGATACGCAGTATTTT
CSVDRASADTQYF
>TRBV12-3/TRBV12-4|NA|many|TRBJ2-4
TGTGCCAGCAGTTTAGGTTTTCCGGCAGCCCAGTACTTC
CASSLGFPAAQYF
>TRBV28|NA|NA|TRBJ1-4
TGTGCCAGCAGTTCGGAGAGGAAACTGTTTTTT
CASSSERKLFF
>TRBV12-3/TRBV12-4|NA|NA|TRBJ1-1
TGTGCCAGCAGTTTAATAGGGAAGGAAGAAGAAGCTTTCTTT
CASSLIGKEEEAFF
>TRBV6-1|TRBD2|NA|TRBJ2-3
TGTGCCAGCAGGCGGACTAGCGGGAGGGCCGCGCAGTATTTT
CASRRTSGRAAQYF
>TRBV27|NA|NA|TRBJ2-7
TGTGCCAGCAGTTTAATCGGGGGCAGGATGCACGAGCAGTACTTC
CASSLIGGRMHEQYF
>TRBV27|NA|NA|TRBJ2-7
TGTGCCAGCAGTCCCATGGGGGTCCTCTACGAGCAGTACTTC
CASSPMGVLYEQYF
>TRBV5-1|TRBD2|NA|TRBJ2-3
TGCGCCAGCCCCTCACCTTGGAGCGGGAGGAAAACAGATACGCAGTATTTT
CASPSPWSGRKTDTQYF
>TRBV14|TRBD1|few|TRBJ2-3
TGTGCCAGCAGCCAAGGGTATTCGGGACAGGGGTCAGATACGCAGTATTTT
CASSQGYSGQGSDTQYF
>TRBV7-2|NA|NA|TRBJ2-7
TGTGCCAGCAGCTTAGACTTCAGGAACGAGCAGTACTTC
CASSLDFRNEQYF
>TRBV5-1|NA|NA|TRBJ2-7
TGCGCCAGCAGCTTTACGGGGCCGACCTACGAGCAGTACTTC
CASSFTGPTYEQYF
>TRBV27|NA|many|TRBJ1-1
TGTGCCAGCAGCCTTATCCTTGGGGTAAGGGGCACTGAAGCTTTCTTT
CASSLILGVRGTEAFF
>TRBV6-2/TRBV6-3|NA|NA|TRBJ2-2
TGTGCCAGCCGGCGACCAAGCAACACCGGGGAGCTGTTTTTT
CASRRPSNTGELFF
>TRBV7-9|TRBD1|many|TRBJ2-7
TGTGCCAGCAGCCTCTCAGGGACAGTCGGGTACGAGCAGTACTTC
CASSLSGTVGYEQYF
>TRBV9|NA|many|TRBJ2-3
TGTGCCAGCAGCGACCTCACAGATACGCAGTATTTT
CASSDLTDTQYF
>TRBV9|NA|once|TRBJ1-2
TGTGCCAGCAGCGTAGGGGCAGGGGCCTCTGGCTATGGCTACACCTTC
CASSVGAGASGYGYTF
>TRBV7-9|NA|few|TRBJ2-3
TGTGCCAGCAGCCGCACTAGTTCTAGCACAGATACGCAGTATTTT
CASSRTSSSTDTQYF
>TRBV7-6|NA|NA|TRBJ1-2
TGTGCCAGCAGCCCCCGGGGGACTCGCTATGGCTACACCTTC
CASSPRGTRYGYTF
>TRBV12-3/TRBV12-4|NA|NA|TRBJ1-1
TGTGCCAGCAGTTTAGCGCGAGGTATGAACACTGAAGCTTTCTTT
CASSLARGMNTEAFF
>TRBV4-2|NA|NA|TRBJ2-7
TGTGCCAGCAGCCAAGTTCAAACCGAGCAGTACTTC
CASSQVQTEQYF
>TRBV4-2|NA|few|TRBJ2-7
TGTGCCAGCAGCCAAGAAGGTAGAACTAGCTCCTACGAGCAGTACTTC
CASSQEGRTSSYEQYF
>TRBV20-1|TRBD2|NA|TRBJ2-7
TGCAGTGCTAGAGAGGGACTAGAGATCCACGAGCAGTACTTC
CSAREGLEIHEQYF
>TRBV5-1|NA|NA|TRBJ1-1
TGCGCCAGCAGTTTGGGCCCGCTAAGGATGAACACTGAAGCTTTCTTT
CASSLGPLRMNTEAFF
>TRBV2|NA|many|TRBJ2-4
TGTGCCAGCAGTGAAGCGCTCCCGACAGAAAACATTCAGTACTTC
CASSEALPTENIQYF
>TRBV6-4|NA|NA|TRBJ2-5
TGTGCCAGCAGTGACCCCTTGGCGGGACCCGTACAAGAGACCCAGTACTTC
CASSDPLAGPVQETQYF
>TRBV7-2|NA|NA|TRBJ2-1
TGTGCCAGCAGCCCCGAGGTAGCGGCCAATGAGCAGTTCTTC
CASSPEVAANEQFF
>TRBV14|NA|once|TRBJ2-3
TGTGCCAGCAGCCAAGCCGGGACTTCTATGGGTGTAGATACGCAGTATTTT
CASSQAGTSMGVDTQYF